These T cell receptor beta chains were read from a single sample in a study of graft-versus-host responses after intestinal transplantation. Their specific antigens are unknown. Only in-frame clones appear in the TCRdb table, and some are missing; sequencing was by immunoSEQ multiplex PCR. The sample yields roughly 28,000 clones, 82% seen once. This material consisted of unstimulated CD4+ T cells sorted from spleen or lymph node cells, taken before intestinal transplant. These receptors were collected from a human donor who received an intestinal transplant. Both conserved end residues are part of each CDR3. The D gene is left open where the match is weak. Size tells how often a clone was seen (once, few, many) or the class of an expanded clone, and some rows leave it out.

j_call d_call clone_size v_call cdr3_aa cdr3_nt
TRBJ2-7 NA NA TRBV5-6 CASSWSSYEQYF TGTGCCAGCAGCTGGAGCTCCTACGAGCAGTACTTC
TRBJ1-6 NA NA TRBV4-2 CASSPQRRRDSPLHF TGTGCCAGCAGCCCCCAGAGAAGAAGGGATTCACCCCTCCACTTT
TRBJ2-7 TRBD1 NA TRBV5-4 CASSLAGTGAYEQYF TGTGCCAGCAGCTTGGCCGGGACAGGGGCCTACGAGCAGTACTTC
TRBJ2-2 NA NA TRBV9 CASSVGAANTGELFF TGTGCCAGCAGCGTAGGGGCGGCGAACACCGGGGAGCTGTTTTTT
TRBJ2-7 NA NA TRBV5-6 CASSSRSYEQYF TGTGCCAGCAGCTCCCGCTCCTACGAGCAGTACTTC
TRBJ2-7 NA NA TRBV5-1 CASSLEPGPYEQYF TGCGCCAGCAGCTTGGAGCCCGGACCCTACGAGCAGTACTTC
TRBJ2-3 NA once TRBV7-3 CASSLNRPPFGGTDTQYF TGTGCCAGCAGCTTAAATCGCCCCCCCTTCGGGGGCACAGATACGCAGTATTTT
TRBJ2-2 NA NA TRBV18 CASSPLGGRDTGELFF TGTGCCAGCTCACCACTTGGGGGGCGAGACACCGGGGAGCTGTTTTTT
TRBJ2-3 TRBD2 NA TRBV5-1 CASSLVGSGSLSTDTQYF TGCGCCAGCAGCTTGGTGGGTAGCGGGAGCCTGAGCACAGATACGCAGTATTTT
TRBJ1-1 TRBD1 NA TRBV6-5 CASRLDRGQNTEAFF TGTGCCAGCAGACTGGACAGGGGTCAGAACACTGAAGCTTTCTTT
TRBJ2-7 TRBD2 NA TRBV6-5 CASRRRLAGVGEQYF TGTGCCAGCAGGCGCCGACTAGCGGGAGTCGGCGAGCAGTACTTC
TRBJ2-5 TRBD1 NA TRBV7-2 CASSFRFGQGEETQYF TGTGCCAGCAGCTTTCGCTTTGGACAGGGGGAAGAGACCCAGTACTTC
TRBJ1-5 NA NA TRBV27 CASSFEGNQPQHF TGTGCCAGCAGTTTTGAGGGGAACCAGCCCCAGCATTTT
TRBJ2-5 NA few TRBV6-6 CASSYSIETQYF TGTGCCAGCAGTTACTCGATCGAGACCCAGTACTTC
TRBJ2-3 NA NA TRBV5-1 CASSLNQPHGTDTQYF TGCGCCAGCAGCTTGAATCAGCCTCATGGCACAGATACGCAGTATTTT
TRBJ1-3 NA NA TRBV12-2 CASRLEKESSGNTIYF TGTGCAAGTCGCTTAGAAAAGGAGAGCTCTGGAAACACCATATATTTT
TRBJ1-3 NA NA TRBV9 CASSPGYSGNTIYF TGTGCCAGCAGCCCCGGGTACTCTGGAAACACCATATATTTT
TRBJ1-6 NA NA TRBV28 CASSSDYRDSPLHF TGTGCCAGCAGCTCGGATTACAGGGACTCACCCCTCCACTTT
TRBJ2-7 NA NA TRBV10-1 CASSEYSGGEQYF TGCGCCAGCAGTGAGTACAGTGGTGGCGAGCAGTACTTC
TRBJ2-1 TRBD2 NA TRBV29-1 CSVVGTSVYNEQFF TGCAGCGTCGTCGGGACTAGCGTTTACAATGAGCAGTTCTTC
TRBJ2-5 TRBD1 NA TRBV27 CASSLKGGTAVTQYF TGTGCCAGCAGTTTAAAAGGTGGGACAGCCGTGACCCAGTACTTC
TRBJ1-1 TRBD1 NA TRBV5-4 CASSQAGGTEAFF TGTGCCAGCAGCCAGGCAGGGGGCACTGAAGCTTTCTTT
TRBJ2-5 TRBD2 NA TRBV10-3 CAISDPTSGWEETQYF TGTGCCATCAGTGACCCTACTAGCGGATGGGAAGAGACCCAGTACTTC
TRBJ1-5 TRBD1 NA TRBV6-1 CATYTGVLRPQHF TGTGCCACATATACAGGGGTGTTAAGGCCCCAGCATTTT
TRBJ1-2 NA NA TRBV5-1 CASSFGRGYYGYTF TGCGCCAGCAGCTTCGGCAGGGGTTACTATGGCTACACCTTC
TRBJ1-5 NA NA TRBV18 CASSERGPSNQPQHF TGTGCCAGCTCGGAACGGGGCCCAAGCAATCAGCCCCAGCATTTT
TRBJ2-2 TRBD1 NA TRBV7-3 CASSFTGGGELFF TGTGCCAGCAGCTTCACAGGGGGCGGGGAGCTGTTTTTT
TRBJ2-5 TRBD2 NA TRBV7-2 CASSLVLGLAGETQYF TGTGCCAGCAGCTTAGTTTTGGGACTAGCGGGAGAGACCCAGTACTTC
TRBJ2-7 NA few TRBV6-5 CATPSSRFYEQYF TGTGCCACCCCGTCGTCCAGGTTCTACGAGCAGTACTTC
TRBJ2-3 TRBD2 NA TRBV28 CASSGTSGRADTQYF TGTGCCAGCAGCGGGACTAGCGGGAGGGCTGATACGCAGTATTTT
TRBJ2-3 NA NA TRBV5-6 CASSRTGLATTDTQYF TGTGCCAGCAGCCGAACGGGGCTAGCGACGACAGATACGCAGTATTTT
TRBJ2-1 NA NA TRBV10-1 CASSESGNNEQFF TGCGCCAGCAGTGAGTCCGGGAACAATGAGCAGTTCTTC
TRBJ2-1 NA NA TRBV6-1 CASSVRPDRSYNEQFF TGTGCCAGCAGTGTCCGGCCGGACCGGTCCTACAATGAGCAGTTCTTC
TRBJ2-7 NA NA TRBV4-1 CASSQESHLASYEQYF TGCGCCAGCAGCCAAGAGTCCCATCTAGCCTCCTACGAGCAGTACTTC
TRBJ2-7 TRBD2 NA TRBV5-6 CASSPRTSGVGAYEQYF TGTGCCAGCAGCCCACGGACTAGCGGGGTAGGGGCCTACGAGCAGTACTTC